This is a list of T cell receptor beta chains from one sample in a study of cytomegalovirus exposure and HLA in healthy donors. The method was immunoSEQ multiplex PCR; TCRdb's version includes in-frame clones alone and lacks a portion of them. Here the sample spans tens of thousands of clones, around 73% being singletons. Input material: PBMCs. These receptor sequences come from a woman in her thirties or forties in good health and CMV-seropositive. Both conserved end residues are part of each CDR3. Each record gives: J gene, V gene, clone size, D gene, CDR3 protein, CDR3 DNA. A D gene is named only where the DNA matches it firmly. The listing skips clone size in some rows; elsewhere it reads once, few, many or a size class.

J gene: TRBJ2-3; V gene: TRBV6-4; clone size: medium-sized; D gene: .; CDR3 protein: CASSDGGATDTQYF; CDR3 DNA: TGTGCCAGCAGTGACGGGGGGGCCACAGATACGCAGTATTTT
J gene: TRBJ2-3; V gene: TRBV27; clone size: few; D gene: TRBD1; CDR3 protein: CASTKGQGTDTQYF; CDR3 DNA: TGTGCCAGCACCAAGGGACAGGGAACAGATACGCAGTATTTT
J gene: TRBJ1-2; V gene: TRBV5-1; clone size: .; D gene: TRBD1; CDR3 protein: CASSMDREPPTF; CDR3 DNA: TGCGCCAGCAGCATGGACAGGGAGCCTCCCACCTTC
J gene: TRBJ1-5; V gene: TRBV28; clone size: .; D gene: TRBD1; CDR3 protein: CASRMTGGNQPQHF; CDR3 DNA: TGTGCCAGCAGGATGACAGGGGGGAATCAGCCCCAGCATTTT
J gene: TRBJ1-1; V gene: TRBV7-2; clone size: .; D gene: .; CDR3 protein: CASSLEMSTEAFF; CDR3 DNA: TGTGCCAGCAGCTTAGAGATGAGCACTGAAGCTTTCTTT
J gene: TRBJ1-2; V gene: TRBV28; clone size: .; D gene: TRBD1; CDR3 protein: CAISQGAGNYGYTF; CDR3 DNA: TGTGCCATCTCACAGGGGGCAGGAAACTATGGCTACACCTTC
J gene: TRBJ2-3; V gene: TRBV7-9; clone size: once; D gene: TRBD1; CDR3 protein: CASRRTGDTDTQYF; CDR3 DNA: TGTGCCAGCAGACGTACAGGGGACACAGATACGCAGTATTTT
J gene: TRBJ2-5; V gene: TRBV4-1; clone size: .; D gene: TRBD2; CDR3 protein: CASSQGAGGGETQYF; CDR3 DNA: TGCGCCAGCAGCCAAGGAGCGGGGGGGGGAGAGACCCAGTACTTC
J gene: TRBJ2-1; V gene: TRBV6-5; clone size: .; D gene: TRBD2; CDR3 protein: CASTPRTSGYNEQFF; CDR3 DNA: TGTGCCAGCACCCCCAGGACTAGCGGCTACAATGAGCAGTTCTTC
J gene: TRBJ1-1; V gene: TRBV28; clone size: once; D gene: TRBD1; CDR3 protein: CASSLLGQGRTEAFF; CDR3 DNA: TGTGCCAGCAGTTTACTCGGACAGGGAAGGACTGAAGCTTTCTTT
J gene: TRBJ1-1; V gene: TRBV7-9; clone size: .; D gene: .; CDR3 protein: CASSLYAGLTEAFF; CDR3 DNA: TGTGCCAGCAGCTTATACGCAGGCCTCACTGAAGCTTTCTTT
J gene: TRBJ1-2; V gene: TRBV10-3; clone size: .; D gene: .; CDR3 protein: CAIYAPGIANYGYTF; CDR3 DNA: TGTGCCATCTACGCCCCGGGGATAGCTAACTATGGCTACACCTTC
J gene: TRBJ1-2; V gene: TRBV7-8; clone size: .; D gene: .; CDR3 protein: CASSRGRENYGYTF; CDR3 DNA: TGTGCCAGCAGCCGAGGACGGGAAAACTATGGCTACACCTTC
J gene: TRBJ2-1; V gene: TRBV10-1; clone size: .; D gene: .; CDR3 protein: CARGGRLDPTEQFF; CDR3 DNA: TGCGCCAGGGGGGGACGACTAGACCCTACGGAGCAGTTCTTC
J gene: TRBJ1-1; V gene: TRBV5-1; clone size: .; D gene: .; CDR3 protein: CASSSQGGTEAFF; CDR3 DNA: TGCGCCAGCAGCTCCCAGGGCGGCACTGAAGCTTTCTTT
J gene: TRBJ2-7; V gene: TRBV27; clone size: .; D gene: .; CDR3 protein: CASRRGGNYEQYF; CDR3 DNA: TGTGCCAGCAGGAGGGGGGGGAACTACGAGCAGTACTTC
J gene: TRBJ2-1; V gene: TRBV11-2; clone size: .; D gene: TRBD1; CDR3 protein: CASRQGAAPSSYNEQFF; CDR3 DNA: TGTGCCAGCAGGCAGGGGGCCGCACCGAGCTCCTACAATGAGCAGTTCTTC
J gene: TRBJ2-7; V gene: TRBV5-1; clone size: .; D gene: .; CDR3 protein: CASSPRQGGSYEQYF; CDR3 DNA: TGCGCCAGCAGCCCTCGACAGGGAGGCTCCTACGAGCAGTACTTC
J gene: TRBJ2-5; V gene: TRBV6-6; clone size: once; D gene: TRBD1; CDR3 protein: CASLMGGTGEETQYF; CDR3 DNA: TGTGCCAGCCTTATGGGGGGGACAGGGGAAGAGACCCAGTACTTC
J gene: TRBJ2-7; V gene: TRBV28; clone size: .; D gene: .; CDR3 protein: CASSPLDSVGEQYF; CDR3 DNA: TGTGCCAGCAGCCCACTGGACAGCGTCGGCGAGCAGTACTTC
J gene: TRBJ2-7; V gene: TRBV4-3; clone size: once; D gene: TRBD1; CDR3 protein: CASSQDPAGAGGSYEQYF; CDR3 DNA: TGCGCCAGCAGCCAAGACCCCGCTGGGGCAGGGGGCTCCTACGAGCAGTACTTC
J gene: TRBJ1-6; V gene: TRBV6-5; clone size: .; D gene: TRBD1; CDR3 protein: CASSDRVPFSPLHF; CDR3 DNA: TGTGCCAGCAGCGACAGGGTTCCTTTTTCACCCCTCCACTTT
J gene: TRBJ2-5; V gene: TRBV18; clone size: few; D gene: TRBD2; CDR3 protein: CASSPSGGPQETQYF; CDR3 DNA: TGTGCCAGCTCGCCTAGCGGGGGGCCTCAAGAGACCCAGTACTTC
J gene: TRBJ2-7; V gene: TRBV4-1; clone size: .; D gene: TRBD1; CDR3 protein: CASSQIEGQFYEQYF; CDR3 DNA: TGCGCCAGCAGCCAGATTGAGGGACAGTTCTACGAGCAGTACTTC
J gene: TRBJ2-7; V gene: TRBV5-8; clone size: .; D gene: .; CDR3 protein: CASSLGLLYEQYF; CDR3 DNA: TGTGCCAGCAGCTTGGGACTACTCTACGAGCAGTACTTC
J gene: TRBJ1-2; V gene: TRBV19; clone size: .; D gene: .; CDR3 protein: CASSIAGGYTF; CDR3 DNA: TGTGCCAGTAGTATAGCGGGTGGCTACACCTTC
J gene: TRBJ1-3; V gene: TRBV10-3; clone size: .; D gene: .; CDR3 protein: CAITPDSGNTIYF; CDR3 DNA: TGTGCCATCACGCCAGACTCTGGAAACACCATATATTTT
J gene: TRBJ2-2; V gene: TRBV6-1; clone size: .; D gene: .; CDR3 protein: CASIPQGLNTGELFF; CDR3 DNA: TGTGCCAGCATCCCACAGGGCCTTAACACCGGGGAGCTGTTTTTT
J gene: TRBJ2-7; V gene: TRBV6-4; clone size: .; D gene: .; CDR3 protein: CASSDWRGRWWYEQYF; CDR3 DNA: TGTGCCAGCAGTGACTGGAGGGGCCGTTGGTGGTACGAGCAGTACTTC
J gene: TRBJ2-5; V gene: TRBV7-2; clone size: .; D gene: TRBD2; CDR3 protein: CASSVTSGGSGTQYF; CDR3 DNA: TGTGCCAGCAGCGTGACTAGCGGGGGGTCCGGGACCCAGTACTTC
J gene: TRBJ1-1; V gene: TRBV19; clone size: few; D gene: .; CDR3 protein: CASSIKGETTEAFF; CDR3 DNA: TGTGCCAGTAGTATAAAGGGGGAAACCACTGAAGCTTTCTTT
J gene: TRBJ2-7; V gene: TRBV5-1; clone size: .; D gene: TRBD1; CDR3 protein: CASSPRDSTYEQYF; CDR3 DNA: TGCGCCAGCAGCCCCCGGGACAGCACCTACGAGCAGTACTTC
J gene: TRBJ1-3; V gene: TRBV6-1; clone size: .; D gene: .; CDR3 protein: CASSESVSGNTIYF; CDR3 DNA: TGTGCCAGCAGTGAATCAGTCTCTGGAAACACCATATATTTT
J gene: TRBJ2-3; V gene: TRBV5-5; clone size: .; D gene: .; CDR3 protein: CASSFGGAIDTQYF; CDR3 DNA: TGTGCCAGCAGCTTTGGGGGGGCGATAGATACGCAGTATTTT
J gene: TRBJ1-3; V gene: TRBV7-2; clone size: few; D gene: .; CDR3 protein: CASSYGQGNTIYF; CDR3 DNA: TGTGCCAGCAGCTACGGACAGGGAAACACCATATATTTT
J gene: TRBJ2-1; V gene: TRBV15; clone size: .; D gene: TRBD1; CDR3 protein: CATSRVNRGANNEQFF; CDR3 DNA: TGTGCCACCAGCAGGGTAAACAGGGGGGCAAACAATGAGCAGTTCTTC
J gene: TRBJ2-1; V gene: TRBV30; clone size: .; D gene: .; CDR3 protein: CAWSFLRGRKGEQFF; CDR3 DNA: TGTGCCTGGAGTTTCCTCCGGGGGAGGAAGGGTGAGCAGTTCTTC
J gene: TRBJ1-1; V gene: TRBV5-4; clone size: few; D gene: TRBD1; CDR3 protein: CASSWTGGMLNTEAFF; CDR3 DNA: TGTGCCAGCAGCTGGACAGGGGGCATGTTGAACACTGAAGCTTTCTTT
J gene: TRBJ1-6; V gene: TRBV5-4; clone size: .; D gene: .; CDR3 protein: CASSLEGSRQDGNSPLHF; CDR3 DNA: TGTGCCAGCAGCTTGGAGGGATCGAGACAGGATGGTAATTCACCCCTCCACTTT
J gene: TRBJ1-5; V gene: TRBV27; clone size: .; D gene: .; CDR3 protein: CASTSGNQPQHF; CDR3 DNA: TGTGCCAGCACCAGTGGCAATCAGCCCCAGCATTTT
J gene: TRBJ1-4; V gene: TRBV5-6; clone size: .; D gene: TRBD1; CDR3 protein: CASSLQGALGNEKLFF; CDR3 DNA: TGTGCCAGCAGCTTACAGGGGGCGCTGGGTAATGAAAAACTGTTTTTT
J gene: TRBJ1-2; V gene: TRBV7-9; clone size: once; D gene: .; CDR3 protein: CASSPSLTDGYTF; CDR3 DNA: TGTGCCAGCAGCCCGTCACTGACAGATGGCTACACCTTC
J gene: TRBJ2-7; V gene: TRBV4-2; clone size: .; D gene: .; CDR3 protein: CANSQDGADSYEQYF; CDR3 DNA: TGTGCCAACAGCCAAGACGGCGCGGATTCCTACGAGCAGTACTTC
J gene: TRBJ1-2; V gene: TRBV5-4; clone size: .; D gene: .; CDR3 protein: CASSLTGTPYGYTF; CDR3 DNA: TGTGCCAGCAGCTTGACCGGGACACCCTATGGCTACACCTTC
J gene: TRBJ1-2; V gene: TRBV4-3; clone size: few; D gene: TRBD1; CDR3 protein: CASSQEVDRGRYGYTF; CDR3 DNA: TGCGCCAGCAGCCAAGAAGTTGACAGGGGGCGTTATGGCTACACCTTC
J gene: TRBJ2-3; V gene: TRBV7-9; clone size: .; D gene: .; CDR3 protein: CASSRGQGTDTQYF; CDR3 DNA: TGTGCCAGCAGCCGTGGGCAGGGCACAGATACGCAGTATTTT
J gene: TRBJ2-5; V gene: TRBV13; clone size: .; D gene: .; CDR3 protein: CASSLSGVSGTQYF; CDR3 DNA: TGTGCCAGCAGCTTATCAGGGGTGTCAGGGACCCAGTACTTC
J gene: TRBJ2-3; V gene: TRBV6-4; clone size: .; D gene: TRBD1; CDR3 protein: CASSDSRGPTDTQYF; CDR3 DNA: TGTGCCAGCAGTGACTCGAGGGGGCCCACAGATACGCAGTATTTT
J gene: TRBJ1-6; V gene: TRBV27; clone size: .; D gene: .; CDR3 protein: CASSPRQPYNSPLHF; CDR3 DNA: TGTGCCAGCAGTCCTAGACAGCCCTATAATTCACCCCTCCACTTT
J gene: TRBJ2-7; V gene: TRBV7-2; clone size: .; D gene: TRBD1; CDR3 protein: CASSSTDRAGEQYF; CDR3 DNA: TGTGCCAGCAGCTCGACTGACAGGGCGGGCGAGCAGTACTTC
J gene: TRBJ1-1; V gene: TRBV2; clone size: once; D gene: .; CDR3 protein: CASSEVQAAFF; CDR3 DNA: TGTGCCAGCAGTGAGGTCCAGGCGGCTTTCTTT
J gene: TRBJ2-7; V gene: TRBV2; clone size: few; D gene: .; CDR3 protein: CASSAGTLPLYEQYF; CDR3 DNA: TGTGCCAGCAGTGCTGGGACACTTCCCCTCTACGAGCAGTACTTC
J gene: TRBJ1-1; V gene: TRBV27; clone size: .; D gene: .; CDR3 protein: CASRYGVYTEAFF; CDR3 DNA: TGTGCCAGCAGATACGGGGTGTACACTGAAGCTTTCTTT
J gene: TRBJ2-2; V gene: TRBV11-2; clone size: .; D gene: .; CDR3 protein: CASSSAGKELFF; CDR3 DNA: TGTGCCAGCAGCTCCGCGGGGAAGGAGCTGTTTTTT
J gene: TRBJ1-1; V gene: TRBV4-2; clone size: .; D gene: .; CDR3 protein: CASSQVGPGGNTEAFF; CDR3 DNA: TGTGCCAGCAGCCAAGTAGGGCCCGGGGGGAACACTGAAGCTTTCTTT
J gene: TRBJ1-4; V gene: TRBV19; clone size: .; D gene: .; CDR3 protein: CASTPGEFNEKLFF; CDR3 DNA: TGTGCCAGTACCCCCGGGGAGTTTAATGAAAAACTGTTTTTT
J gene: TRBJ2-2; V gene: TRBV28; clone size: once; D gene: .; CDR3 protein: CASSSRTASLPGELFF; CDR3 DNA: TGTGCCAGCAGTTCCCGGACTGCAAGCCTCCCCGGGGAGCTGTTTTTT
J gene: TRBJ2-7; V gene: TRBV30; clone size: .; D gene: .; CDR3 protein: CAWTNSDYEQYF; CDR3 DNA: TGTGCCTGGACAAACAGTGACTACGAGCAGTACTTC
J gene: TRBJ1-1; V gene: TRBV5-1; clone size: once; D gene: .; CDR3 protein: CASSFGGGPTEAFF; CDR3 DNA: TGCGCCAGCAGCTTCGGGGGGGGGCCCACTGAAGCTTTCTTT
J gene: TRBJ1-2; V gene: TRBV7-8; clone size: .; D gene: .; CDR3 protein: CASSSLDKYGYTF; CDR3 DNA: TGTGCCAGCAGCTCCCTCGACAAGTATGGCTACACCTTC